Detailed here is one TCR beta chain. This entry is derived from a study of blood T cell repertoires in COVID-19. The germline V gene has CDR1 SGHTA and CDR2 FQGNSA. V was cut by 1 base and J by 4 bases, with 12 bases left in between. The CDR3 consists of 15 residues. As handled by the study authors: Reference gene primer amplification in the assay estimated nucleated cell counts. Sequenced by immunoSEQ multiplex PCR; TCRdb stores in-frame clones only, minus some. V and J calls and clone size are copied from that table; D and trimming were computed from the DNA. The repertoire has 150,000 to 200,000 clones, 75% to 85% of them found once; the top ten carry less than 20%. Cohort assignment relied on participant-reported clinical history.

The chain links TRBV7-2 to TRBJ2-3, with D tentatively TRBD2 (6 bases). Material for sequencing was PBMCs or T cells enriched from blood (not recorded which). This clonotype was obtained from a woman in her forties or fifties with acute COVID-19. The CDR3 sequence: CASSLGHGGPDTQYF. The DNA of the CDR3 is TGTGCCAGCAGCTTAGGACACGGGGGACCAGATACGCAGTATTTT.